Listed below are T cell receptor beta chains from one sample, sequenced in a study of OX40 agonist ivuxolimab in advanced cancers. Profiling relied on immunoSEQ multiplex PCR, and the TCRdb table lists in-frame clones only, not all of them. The data contain about 58,000 clones, 70% to 90% of them singletons. This sample comprised CD4+ or CD8+ T cells sorted from blood, obtained in a trial of the OX40 agonist ivuxolimab. These receptor sequences come from an adult with an advanced solid tumor such as melanoma, head and neck, liver or kidney cancer. Each CDR3 is given with its conserved first and last residue. D genes are given only for firm matches. Part of the rows lack a size; the others show once, few, many or a class for expanded clones.

J gene: TRBJ2-7
V gene: TRBV7-9
clone size: NA
D gene: NA
CDR3 DNA: TGTGCCAGCAGCTTAGGGGAGAACCCCCGCGACGAGCAGTACTTC
CDR3 protein: CASSLGENPRDEQYF

J gene: TRBJ2-2
V gene: TRBV9
clone size: NA
D gene: NA
CDR3 DNA: TGTGCCAGCAGGGGGCAAGGAGACACCGGGGAGCTGTTTTTT
CDR3 protein: CASRGQGDTGELFF

J gene: TRBJ2-7
V gene: TRBV11-2
clone size: NA
D gene: NA
CDR3 DNA: TGTGCCAGCAGCTTAGGCCCCGAGGGAAGAGCTAACGAGCAGTACTTC
CDR3 protein: CASSLGPEGRANEQYF

J gene: TRBJ2-5
V gene: TRBV5-6
clone size: NA
D gene: TRBD2
CDR3 DNA: TGTGCCAGCAGCTTACGGACTAGCGGGGGAGAGACCCAGTACTTC
CDR3 protein: CASSLRTSGGETQYF

J gene: TRBJ2-1
V gene: TRBV9
clone size: NA
D gene: NA
CDR3 DNA: TGTGCCAGCAGCTTTACAGTAGGAAAACTTAACAATGAGCAGTTCTTC
CDR3 protein: CASSFTVGKLNNEQFF

J gene: TRBJ2-5
V gene: TRBV5-1
clone size: once
D gene: TRBD1
CDR3 DNA: TGCGCCAGCAGCGGGGGACAGCAAGAGACCCAGTACTTC
CDR3 protein: CASSGGQQETQYF

J gene: TRBJ2-1
V gene: TRBV10-3
clone size: NA
D gene: TRBD1
CDR3 DNA: TGTGCCATCAGCTCACCGGGACAGGGACACAATGAGCAGTTCTTC
CDR3 protein: CAISSPGQGHNEQFF

J gene: TRBJ1-2
V gene: TRBV2
clone size: few
D gene: TRBD1
CDR3 DNA: TGTGCCAGCAGTATTGGACAGGGGGCAGGTGGCTACACCTTC
CDR3 protein: CASSIGQGAGGYTF

J gene: TRBJ2-5
V gene: TRBV9
clone size: NA
D gene: NA
CDR3 DNA: TGTGCCAGCAGCGTCACAGGGCACGGGGAGCAGTACTTC
CDR3 protein: CASSVTGHGEQYF

J gene: TRBJ1-4
V gene: TRBV29-1
clone size: NA
D gene: TRBD1
CDR3 DNA: TGCAGCGTTACCCACACAGGGGACGTTGGTGAAAAACTGTTTTTT
CDR3 protein: CSVTHTGDVGEKLFF

J gene: TRBJ1-2
V gene: TRBV19
clone size: NA
D gene: NA
CDR3 DNA: TGTGCCAGTAGTATTAGTTCAGGGCCAGGGAGCTATGGCTACACCTTC
CDR3 protein: CASSISSGPGSYGYTF

J gene: TRBJ2-1
V gene: TRBV5-1
clone size: NA
D gene: NA
CDR3 DNA: TGCGCCAGCAGCTTGGCCTTCCGGGGAGGCAATGAGCAGTTCTTC
CDR3 protein: CASSLAFRGGNEQFF

J gene: TRBJ2-2
V gene: TRBV4-1
clone size: NA
D gene: NA
CDR3 DNA: TGCGCCAGCAGCCAAGTGTTCGGGGGGAACACCGGGGAGCTGTTTTTT
CDR3 protein: CASSQVFGGNTGELFF

J gene: TRBJ1-5
V gene: TRBV4-1
clone size: NA
D gene: NA
CDR3 DNA: TGCGCCAGCAGCCAAGAGGGTGGCGGCAATCGCAATCAGCCCCAGCATTTT
CDR3 protein: CASSQEGGGNRNQPQHF

J gene: TRBJ2-7
V gene: TRBV10-1
clone size: NA
D gene: NA
CDR3 DNA: TGCGCCAGAACCTGGACCGATAACACCTACGAGCAGTACTTC
CDR3 protein: CARTWTDNTYEQYF

J gene: TRBJ2-3
V gene: TRBV27
clone size: once
D gene: TRBD2
CDR3 DNA: TGTGCCAGCAGGTCCGGGACTATCCGTAGCACAGATACGCAGTATTTT
CDR3 protein: CASRSGTIRSTDTQYF

J gene: TRBJ1-1
V gene: TRBV12-5
clone size: NA
D gene: NA
CDR3 DNA: TGTGCTAGTGGTTTGGTACTAGGGAGGAACACTGAAGCTTTCTTT
CDR3 protein: CASGLVLGRNTEAFF

J gene: TRBJ1-6
V gene: TRBV12-5
clone size: medium-sized
D gene: NA
CDR3 DNA: TGTGCTAGTGGTTTCGCCGGCCAGGGCTTTAATTCACCCCTCCACTTT
CDR3 protein: CASGFAGQGFNSPLHF

J gene: TRBJ2-7
V gene: TRBV5-1
clone size: NA
D gene: NA
CDR3 DNA: TGCGCCAGCAGCTTGGGACTTCTCTACGAGCAGTACTTC
CDR3 protein: CASSLGLLYEQYF

J gene: TRBJ2-7
V gene: TRBV9
clone size: NA
D gene: TRBD2
CDR3 DNA: TGTGCCAGCAGCGCGACCGGGACTAGCTCCTACGAGCAGTACTTC
CDR3 protein: CASSATGTSSYEQYF

J gene: TRBJ2-2
V gene: TRBV7-7
clone size: NA
D gene: TRBD1
CDR3 DNA: TGTGCCAGCAGCCCCGGACAGGGAGGAGCTGGGGAGCTGTTTTTT
CDR3 protein: CASSPGQGGAGELFF

J gene: TRBJ1-5
V gene: TRBV6-1
clone size: NA
D gene: NA
CDR3 DNA: TGTGCCAGCAGTGAGAGGGCGGGAAATCAGCCCCAGCATTTT
CDR3 protein: CASSERAGNQPQHF

J gene: TRBJ1-5
V gene: TRBV19
clone size: NA
D gene: NA
CDR3 DNA: TGTGCCAGTAGTATCCCTACTTTTGGGGATCAGCCCCAGCATTTT
CDR3 protein: CASSIPTFGDQPQHF

J gene: TRBJ2-5
V gene: TRBV5-1
clone size: NA
D gene: NA
CDR3 DNA: TGCGCCAGCAGCTTGGACACAGGGACCCAGTACTTC
CDR3 protein: CASSLDTGTQYF

J gene: TRBJ2-1
V gene: TRBV5-6
clone size: NA
D gene: TRBD1
CDR3 DNA: TGTGCCAGCAGCAGGAGACAGGGCCCAGGTTACAATGAGCAGTTCTTC
CDR3 protein: CASSRRQGPGYNEQFF

J gene: TRBJ2-1
V gene: TRBV5-1
clone size: NA
D gene: TRBD2
CDR3 DNA: TGCGCCAGCAGCTTAACTAGCGGGGTGAACAATGAGCAGTTCTTC
CDR3 protein: CASSLTSGVNNEQFF

J gene: TRBJ1-1
V gene: TRBV6-5
clone size: NA
D gene: NA
CDR3 DNA: TGTGCCAGCAGTTCGCAGGGGCACACTGAAGCTTTCTTT
CDR3 protein: CASSSQGHTEAFF

J gene: TRBJ2-7
V gene: TRBV4-2
clone size: NA
D gene: TRBD1
CDR3 DNA: TGTGCCAGCAGCCAAGAAGCGACAGGGGGCCTCTCCTACGAGCAGTACTTC
CDR3 protein: CASSQEATGGLSYEQYF

J gene: TRBJ1-3
V gene: TRBV5-1
clone size: NA
D gene: NA
CDR3 DNA: TGCGCCAGCAGCTTGGGGGGCAGCCCCCGAGTTGGAAACACCATATATTTT
CDR3 protein: CASSLGGSPRVGNTIYF

J gene: TRBJ2-3
V gene: TRBV18
clone size: NA
D gene: NA
CDR3 DNA: TGTGCCAGCTCACCGGGGGCGGGCGCCACAGATACGCAGTATTTT
CDR3 protein: CASSPGAGATDTQYF

J gene: TRBJ1-5
V gene: TRBV19
clone size: few
D gene: TRBD1
CDR3 DNA: TGTGCCAGTAGTCCACAGGGGGCGGGCAATCAGCCCCAGCATTTT
CDR3 protein: CASSPQGAGNQPQHF

J gene: TRBJ2-1
V gene: TRBV27
clone size: once
D gene: TRBD2
CDR3 DNA: TGTGCCAGCAGTACCTTGCTAGCGGGAAGGAACAATGAGCAGTTCTTC
CDR3 protein: CASSTLLAGRNNEQFF

J gene: TRBJ2-1
V gene: TRBV18
clone size: NA
D gene: NA
CDR3 DNA: TGTGCCAGCTCACCATTGCCAGGGGTTAGTGAGCAGTTCTTC
CDR3 protein: CASSPLPGVSEQFF

J gene: TRBJ2-5
V gene: TRBV10-2
clone size: NA
D gene: NA
CDR3 DNA: TGCGCCAGCAGTGAAAGGAGGGAGACCCAGTACTTC
CDR3 protein: CASSERRETQYF

J gene: TRBJ1-2
V gene: TRBV2
clone size: once
D gene: TRBD1
CDR3 DNA: TGTGCCAGCAGCCGGGACAGGGGTGTAGAAAACTATGGCTACACCTTC
CDR3 protein: CASSRDRGVENYGYTF

J gene: TRBJ1-2
V gene: TRBV7-2
clone size: NA
D gene: NA
CDR3 DNA: TGTGCCAGCAGCTTAGTATATCATCGGCAGTTCTATGGCTACACCTTC
CDR3 protein: CASSLVYHRQFYGYTF

J gene: TRBJ2-1
V gene: TRBV2
clone size: NA
D gene: TRBD2
CDR3 DNA: TGTGCCAGCAGCCCAGAGGGACTAGCGGGGGGGCTTGAGCAGTTCTTC
CDR3 protein: CASSPEGLAGGLEQFF

J gene: TRBJ2-3
V gene: TRBV7-2
clone size: NA
D gene: NA
CDR3 DNA: TGTGCCAGCAATTTAAATTGGCCGACAGATACGCAGTATTTT
CDR3 protein: CASNLNWPTDTQYF

J gene: TRBJ1-6
V gene: TRBV5-4
clone size: NA
D gene: TRBD1
CDR3 DNA: TGTGCCAGCAGCTGGACAGGACGGGATTCACCCCTCCACTTT
CDR3 protein: CASSWTGRDSPLHF

J gene: TRBJ1-5
V gene: TRBV27
clone size: once
D gene: NA
CDR3 DNA: TGTGCCAGCAGTTTCAGGGGTAGGGATCAGCCCCAGCATTTT
CDR3 protein: CASSFRGRDQPQHF

J gene: TRBJ2-3
V gene: TRBV11-2
clone size: NA
D gene: NA
CDR3 DNA: TGTGCCAGCAGCTTCACTGGTTTAAGCACAGATACGCAGTATTTT
CDR3 protein: CASSFTGLSTDTQYF

J gene: TRBJ1-2
V gene: TRBV5-8
clone size: NA
D gene: NA
CDR3 DNA: TGTGCCAGCAGCTTGATGGGAAGTGGCTACACCTTC
CDR3 protein: CASSLMGSGYTF

J gene: TRBJ1-2
V gene: TRBV2
clone size: NA
D gene: NA
CDR3 DNA: TGTGCCAGCAGTGGCCAGGTACGGTGGGATGGCTACACCTTC
CDR3 protein: CASSGQVRWDGYTF

J gene: TRBJ2-2
V gene: TRBV6-1
clone size: NA
D gene: NA
CDR3 DNA: TGTGCCAGCAGTGAAGGACTAAACACCGGGGAGCTGTTTTTT
CDR3 protein: CASSEGLNTGELFF

J gene: TRBJ1-1
V gene: TRBV10-3
clone size: NA
D gene: NA
CDR3 DNA: TGTGCCATCAAAAACGCAAAGACAGGACCGACATTT
CDR3 protein: CAIKNAKTGPTF

J gene: TRBJ2-7
V gene: TRBV6-5
clone size: NA
D gene: NA
CDR3 DNA: TGTGCCAGCAGTCGGAACAGGGTCTACGAGCAGTACTTC
CDR3 protein: CASSRNRVYEQYF

J gene: TRBJ2-7
V gene: TRBV6-6
clone size: NA
D gene: NA
CDR3 DNA: TGTGCCAGCAGTTACCTAGGGAACGAGCAGTACTTC
CDR3 protein: CASSYLGNEQYF

J gene: TRBJ2-1
V gene: TRBV5-1
clone size: NA
D gene: NA
CDR3 DNA: TGCGCCAGCAGCCCAGGAACGGGTTATGAGCAGTTCTTC
CDR3 protein: CASSPGTGYEQFF

J gene: TRBJ1-3
V gene: TRBV7-6
clone size: NA
D gene: TRBD1
CDR3 DNA: TGTGCCAGCAGCCGGACAGGGACCGCTGGAAACACCATATATTTT
CDR3 protein: CASSRTGTAGNTIYF